This T cell receptor beta chain appears in the sequencing data of a study of T cell changes during pregnancy in multiple sclerosis. Clones were sequenced by immunoSEQ multiplex PCR, and TCRdb holds only the in-frame ones, with some missing. The table includes 55,000 to 70,000 clones, roughly 92% detected once. This CDR3 comprises 14 residues. Germline V gene lookup returns CDR1 SEHNR and CDR2 FQNEAQ (reference sequence). The V end lost 5 bases, the J end lost 5 bases, and 14 bases lay between the germline ends. The chain combines TRBV7-9 with TRBJ2-3, with D perhaps TRBD2 (5 bases). The sequencing here drew on CD8+ T cells from peripheral blood mononuclear cells, taken in the third trimester of pregnancy. This receptor was identified in a female donor in good health, enrolled as a control in a pregnancy study. In DNA form, the CDR3 reads TGTGCCAGCAGCATCATCGGGGTTCAAGATACGCAGTATTTT. This gives the protein CASSIIGVQDTQYF.